This T cell receptor beta chain is drawn from a study of control samples from healthy donors and cancer patients. Libraries were prepared by immunoSEQ multiplex PCR; TCRdb keeps only in-frame clonotypes and omits some of them. Altogether some 130,000 clones are present, nearly 90% being singletons, with the ten largest covering more than 6.5%. The TCR was taken from a man over 45 with head and neck cancer. The sample comprised PBMCs.

CDR3 nucleotides: TGTGCCAGCAGCTTGGTGGCAGGGGGCTACACCTTC. Amino acids: CASSLVAGGYTF. The rearrangement uses TRBV5-4 and TRBJ1-2; weak D call: TRBD1 (5 bases). The CDR3 is made up of 12 amino acids. Germline V CDR1 and CDR2: SGHNT, YYREEE (reference sequence). The ends were cut back, 0 bases at V and 8 bases at J, with 8 bases in the middle.